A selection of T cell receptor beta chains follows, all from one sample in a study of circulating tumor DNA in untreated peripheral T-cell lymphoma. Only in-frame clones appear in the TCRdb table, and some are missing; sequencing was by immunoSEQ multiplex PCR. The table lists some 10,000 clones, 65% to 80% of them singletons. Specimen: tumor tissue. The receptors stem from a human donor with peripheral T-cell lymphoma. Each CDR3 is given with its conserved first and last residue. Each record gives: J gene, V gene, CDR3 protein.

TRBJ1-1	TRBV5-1	CASSLAQTGNTEAFF
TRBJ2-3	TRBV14	CASSHGGLRDTQYF
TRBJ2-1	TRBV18	CASSPGLAGGSYNEQFF
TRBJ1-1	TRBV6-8	CASGGWGMNTEAFF
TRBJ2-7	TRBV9	CASSVSPTPLIYEQYF
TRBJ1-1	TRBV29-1	CSALQGVAEAFF
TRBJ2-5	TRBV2	CASSGGVQETQYF
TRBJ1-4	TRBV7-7	CASSSPGQGIREKLFF
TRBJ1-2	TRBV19	CASNPGASLWGYTF
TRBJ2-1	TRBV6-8	CASSLVVLHNEQFF
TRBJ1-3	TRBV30	CAWSGAGAGNTIYF
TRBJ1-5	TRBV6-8	CAISGGTISQPQHF
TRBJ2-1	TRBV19	CASSIAGRGSDEQFF
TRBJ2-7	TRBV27	CASSLSRGNNEQYF
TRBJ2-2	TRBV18	CASSPRTENTGELFF
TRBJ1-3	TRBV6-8	CASSLDRGVAGNTIYF
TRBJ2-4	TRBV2	CASSEVVAKEYF
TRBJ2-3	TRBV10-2	CAAQVGLITDTQYF
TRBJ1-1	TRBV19	CASSAWAGNTEAFF
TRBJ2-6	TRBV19	CASTQRQGGQGANVLTF
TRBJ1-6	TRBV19	CASSLQGARGNSPLHF
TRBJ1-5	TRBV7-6	CASSLIQGNQPQHF
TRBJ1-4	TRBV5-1	CASSFFGEPNEKLFF
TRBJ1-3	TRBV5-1	CASSLGDRTGHSGNTIYF
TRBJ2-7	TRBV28	CASTLSGAYEQYF
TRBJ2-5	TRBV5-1	CASSLTSGGAKTQYF
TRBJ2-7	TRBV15	CASSFLDRSYEQYF
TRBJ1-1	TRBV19	CASRSRAREAFF
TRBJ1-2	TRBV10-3	CAITPDRGAGYTF
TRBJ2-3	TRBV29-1	CSVQGGRDTQYF
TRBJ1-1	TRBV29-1	CTVEGGMNTEAFF
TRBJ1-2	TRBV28	CASSLGDRSYGYTF
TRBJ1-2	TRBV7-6	CASSPLRTGANYGYTF
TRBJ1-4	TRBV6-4	CASSYQETTNEKLFF
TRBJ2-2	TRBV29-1	CSAGLAAGELFF
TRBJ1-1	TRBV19	CASSNTGTANTEAFF
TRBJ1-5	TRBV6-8	CASSYGTGGFGNQPQHF
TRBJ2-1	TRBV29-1	CSVVPANNEQFF
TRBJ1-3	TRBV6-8	CASSTHSSGNTIYF
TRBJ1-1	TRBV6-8	CASSFWTNTEAFF
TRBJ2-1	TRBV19	CASSAGPNVYNEQFF
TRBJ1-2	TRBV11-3	CASSGTGGPNYGYTF
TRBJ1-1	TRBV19	CATAKNTEAFF
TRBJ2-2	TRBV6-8	CASRETAPGTGELFF